These T cell receptor beta chains were read from a single sample in a study of T cells in Graves' hyperthyroidism and ophthalmopathy. TCRdb reanalysed the multiplex PCR reads using MiXCR and keeps one entry per CDR3 protein. The sample shows a few hundred thousand distinct CDR3 sequences, approximately 15% of them seen only once. Sequencing was performed on blood. Receptors were obtained from a woman younger than 35 with Graves' hyperthyroidism. Each CDR3 is given with its conserved first and last residue. The D gene is left open where the match is weak. Expanded clones get a size class; other rows say once, few or many, or leave the size out.

-,TRBJ1-5,TRBV6-2/TRBV6-3,many,CASSYGQSNQPQHF,TGTGCCAGCAGTTACGGGCAGTCTAATCAGCCCCAGCATTTT
TRBD2,TRBJ2-1,TRBV19,few,CASRLAVSGVYNEQFF,TGTGCCAGTAGGCTAGCTGTTAGCGGGGTTTACAATGAGCAGTTCTTC
TRBD1,TRBJ1-2,TRBV6-1,many,CASSPRDRQNYGYTF,TGTGCCAGCAGTCCCCGGGACAGGCAAAACTATGGCTACACCTTC
TRBD2,TRBJ2-7,TRBV11-2,many,CASSSLAGGPYEQYF,TGTGCCAGCAGCTCGCTAGCGGGAGGGCCCTACGAGCAGTACTTC
-,TRBJ1-3,TRBV4-3,-,CASSQEVSSPGNTIYF,TGCGCCAGCAGCCAAGAGGTCAGCTCCCCAGGAAACACCATATATTTT
-,TRBJ2-2,TRBV7-9,many,CASSPAPRATTGELFF,TGTGCCAGCAGCCCTGCTCCCAGGGCCACTACCGGGGAGCTGTTTTTT
TRBD1,TRBJ1-2,TRBV20-1,few,CSAPDRDRNGYTF,TGCAGTGCCCCTGACAGGGACCGTAATGGCTACACCTTC
TRBD2,TRBJ2-7,TRBV15,many,CATSRDRLLAAYEQYF,TGTGCCACCAGCAGAGATCGATTACTAGCGGCCTACGAGCAGTACTTC
TRBD2,TRBJ2-5,TRBV11-2,many,CASSLEAGGPQETQYF,TGTGCCAGCAGCTTAGAGGCGGGAGGGCCTCAAGAGACCCAGTACTTC
TRBD2,TRBJ2-1,TRBV6-5,few,CASSYSTSGRPNEQFF,TGTGCCAGCAGTTATTCGACTAGCGGGAGACCCAATGAGCAGTTCTTC
-,TRBJ2-2,TRBV18,-,CASSPWVRDANTGELFF,TGTGCCAGCTCACCATGGGTACGGGATGCGAACACCGGGGAGCTGTTTTTT
TRBD2,TRBJ2-7,TRBV30,many,CAWSVWTSGRGYEQYF,TGTGCCTGGAGTGTTTGGACTAGCGGGAGGGGCTACGAGCAGTACTTC
TRBD1,TRBJ1-5,TRBV28,many,CASSPTDRDDQPQHF,TGTGCCAGCAGTCCCACGGACAGGGACGATCAGCCCCAGCATTTT
TRBD1,TRBJ2-7,TRBV5-1,many,CASKKGTGGLEQYF,TGCGCCAGCAAGAAGGGGACAGGGGGCCTCGAGCAGTACTTC
-,TRBJ1-2,TRBV7-2,many,CASSSNPGTNYGYTF,TGTGCCAGCAGCTCAAACCCGGGAACTAACTATGGCTACACCTTC
TRBD1,TRBJ1-3,TRBV28,many,CASRTGSTGNTIYF,TGTGCCAGCAGGACAGGGTCGACTGGAAACACCATATATTTT
-,TRBJ2-7,TRBV11-2,-,CASRSGTARYEQYF,TGTGCCAGCAGGTCCGGGACGGCAAGGTACGAGCAGTACTTC
TRBD2,TRBJ2-3,TRBV3-1,-,CASSQEGWTSGSTDTQYF,TGTGCCAGCAGCCAAGAAGGGTGGACTAGCGGGAGTACAGATACGCAGTATTTT
-,TRBJ1-5,TRBV19,-,CASSKFPEISNQPQHF,TGTGCCAGTAGTAAATTCCCAGAGATTAGCAATCAGCCCCAGCATTTT
-,TRBJ2-3,TRBV30,many,CAWSVIQGDTQYF,TGTGCCTGGAGTGTAATTCAGGGAGATACGCAGTATTTT
TRBD1,TRBJ1-5,TRBV28,-,CASSLIAGTGWIQPQHF,TGTGCCAGCAGTTTAATTGCAGGGACAGGGTGGATTCAGCCCCAGCATTTT
-,TRBJ2-2,TRBV6-2/TRBV6-3,few,CASSYLANTGELFF,TGTGCCAGCAGTTACTTGGCGAACACCGGGGAGCTGTTTTTT
-,TRBJ2-7,TRBV30,many,CAWVRPGLGEQYF,TGTGCCTGGGTACGTCCGGGGCTGGGAGAGCAGTACTTC
-,TRBJ1-6,TRBV6-9,-,CASSYHPFWGRGNSPLHF,TGTGCCAGCAGTTACCACCCCTTTTGGGGGCGCGGTAATTCACCCCTCCACTTT
TRBD2,TRBJ2-1,TRBV6-4,-,CASSDLAGAHEQFF,TGTGCCAGCAGTGATCTAGCGGGAGCCCATGAGCAGTTCTTC
-,TRBJ2-7,TRBV30,-,CAWTYGAGASYEQYF,TGTGCCTGGACCTACGGGGCAGGGGCCTCCTACGAGCAGTACTTC
-,TRBJ2-7,TRBV6-1,many,CASSEKQGYEQYF,TGTGCCAGCAGCGAAAAACAGGGCTACGAGCAGTACTTC
-,TRBJ2-3,TRBV27,few,CASSLSYNTDTQYF,TGTGCCAGCAGTTTATCATACAACACAGATACGCAGTATTTT
TRBD1,TRBJ2-7,TRBV6-1,many,CASSAGQGSSYEQYF,TGTGCCAGCAGTGCGGGACAGGGAAGTTCCTACGAGCAGTACTTC
TRBD2,TRBJ2-7,TRBV20-1,-,CSARGGRLGSYEQYF,TGCAGTGCTAGAGGCGGGAGGTTGGGCTCCTACGAGCAGTACTTC
-,TRBJ2-6,TRBV6-5,few,CASSYSGATITYSGAYVLTF,TGTGCCAGCAGTTACTCGGGGGCAACCATCACATACTCTGGGGCCTACGTCCTGACTTTC
TRBD1,TRBJ1-4,TRBV28,-,CASSLAGRTGGTTNEKLFF,TGTGCCAGCAGTCTGGCCGGGAGGACAGGGGGCACAACTAATGAAAAACTGTTTTTT
-,TRBJ2-3,TRBV30,few,CAWSLGSPDTQYF,TGTGCCTGGAGTTTAGGGTCCCCAGATACGCAGTATTTT
-,TRBJ2-7,TRBV6-1,many,CASSELTSSYEQYF,TGTGCCAGCAGTGAACTGACAAGCTCCTACGAGCAGTACTTC
-,TRBJ2-2,TRBV18,few,CASSPRPTGELFF,TGTGCCAGCTCACCACGGCCGACCGGGGAGCTGTTTTTT
-,TRBJ1-1,TRBV28,many,CASSPLRAPRAFF,TGTGCCAGCAGTCCCCTTAGGGCCCCGAGAGCTTTCTTT
-,TRBJ1-1,TRBV2,many,CASQARYTEAFF,TGTGCCAGCCAGGCCCGCTACACTGAAGCTTTCTTT
-,TRBJ2-7,TRBV4-2,-,CASSPTTSSREQYF,TGTGCCAGCAGCCCAACGACTAGTTCCCGCGAGCAGTACTTC
-,TRBJ1-1,TRBV2,-,CASSDGRQIEAFF,TGTGCCAGCAGTGATGGCCGGCAGATTGAAGCTTTCTTT
TRBD2,TRBJ2-1,TRBV7-2,many,CASSLVFRSGEQFF,TGTGCCAGCAGCTTAGTTTTCCGTAGCGGGGAGCAGTTCTTC
-,TRBJ2-2,TRBV20-1,many,CSAPELVNTGELFF,TGCAGTGCCCCCGAACTCGTGAACACCGGGGAGCTGTTTTTT
-,TRBJ1-2,TRBV29-1,many,CSVEIWATNYGYTF,TGCAGCGTTGAAATCTGGGCAACTAACTATGGCTACACCTTC